The sample holds many counts of the clone carrying this TCR beta chain. The entry originates in a study of T-cell reconstitution after alpha-beta-depleted transplantation in children. V was pared by 4 bases and J by 5 bases, with 6 bases of the junction left unmatched. The CDR3 length is 14 residues. Per the germline V gene, CDR1 is MNHEY and CDR2 is SVGAGI. The TCRbeta library incorporated unique molecular identifiers. In TCRdb, the PCR reads were re-called with MiXCR into one record per CDR3 protein. The sample lists over 100,000 distinct CDR3 sequences; roughly 7.6% were seen once. The sequencing here drew on PBMCs, taken before TCRalphabeta/CD19-depleted stem cell transplant. This chain links TRBV6-5 with TRBJ2-7; 9 positions agree with TRBD1. This receptor was identified in a boy younger than 10 with acute lymphoblastic leukemia, due to receive a stem cell transplant. The CDR3 protein is CASSSGQGLDEQYF. For the CDR3, the DNA is TGTGCCAGCAGTTCCGGACAGGGGTTGGACGAGCAGTACTTC.